This T cell receptor beta chain comes out of a study of blood T cells in healthy people across ages. Study findings and constraints: The study could not conclusively compare naive and antigen-experienced cells, given its unsorted PBMCs.

It was with a sample-barcoded 5' primer and a J-beta primer mix that a second PCR of roughly 7 to 11 cycles was run. Each cDNA molecule was tagged by a template-switch adaptor with 12 random nucleotides. TCRdb reanalysed the 5' RACE reads using MiXCR and keeps one entry per CDR3 protein. Of 600,000 to 800,000 distinct CDR3 sequences in the sample, 21% were seen once. This clonotype has ten or more counts. The target antigen is unknown. Looked up from germline, CDR1 is SGHTA and CDR2 is FQGNSA. This CDR3 region has 18 residues. With V trimmed by 2 bases and J by 5 bases, 16 bases remained unmatched. The receptor's source is a man in his sixties or seventies in good health. V usage is TRBV7-2 and J usage is TRBJ2-5, with 8 bases identical to TRBD2. Sequenced sample: blood. This CDR3 reads CASSLTLRNSGIKETQYF. The CDR3 nucleotides are TGTGCCAGCAGCTTAACATTGAGGAATAGCGGGATCAAGGAGACCCAGTACTTC.